The next 13 T cell receptor beta chains were all read from a single sample in a study of MAIT cells during Salmonella Paratyphi A infection. Documented time point: healthy control first sampling. The MAIT cell gate was Valpha7.2+ CD161+ T cells, sorted by flow cytometry. TCRdb passed the 5' RACE reads through MiXCR, listing each CDR3 protein once. The sample records hundreds of distinct CDR3 sequences, approximately 40% being singletons. Sequencing was done on a sample of MAIT cells from blood. All receptors derive from an adult in good health.

In this sample, this clonotype turned up once. J is TRBJ2-3 and V is TRBV4-2; unclear D gene. The CDR3 is made up of 14 amino acids. V lost 1 base, J lost 4 bases, and 9 bases lay in between. Germline V CDR1 and CDR2: LGHNA, YNFKEQ. CDR3 in DNA: TGTGCCAGCAGCCAAGGGGTAGAAGCAGATACGCAGTATTTT. Translation: CASSQGVEADTQYF.

On this clonotype itself: A junction end diverges from the germline sequence, so it may reflect a read error. The chain has TRBV4-2 and TRBJ2-2, with 12 bases that match TRBD2. Germline V gene data show CDR1 as LGHNA and CDR2 as YNFKEQ. This CDR3 spans 16 amino acids. This chain's CDR3 is CVSSQDPSGGAGELFF. CDR3 sequence (DNA): TGTGTCAGCAGCCAAGATCCTAGCGGGGGGGCCGGGGAGCTGTTTTTT.

This clonotype is termed large. V is TRBV28 and J is TRBJ1-1; 8 bases fit TRBD1. CDR3 length: 15 amino acids. V shed 6 bases and J 0 bases; nucleotides not matched to a gene: 6. CDR1 and CDR2 from the germline V gene are MDHEN and SYDVKM. The DNA of the CDR3 is TGTGCCAGCAGCCCGCCGACAGGGGTGAACACTGAAGCTTTCTTT. Translated, it gives CASSPPTGVNTEAFF.

Relative to its sample, this clonotype is large. The chain joins TRBV15 to TRBJ2-6; D gene unclear. Germline V lookup: CDR1 LNHNV, CDR2 YYDKDF (reference sequence). Trimming took 0 bases from V and 3 from J, leaving 9 bases between them. CDR3 size: 16 residues. The DNA of the CDR3 is TGTGCCACCAGCAGAGATGAAGGCAGTGGGGCCAACGTCCTGACTTTC. Protein sequence: CATSRDEGSGANVLTF.

This clonotype is termed large. The gene calls are TRBV15 and TRBJ2-1, with D tentatively TRBD1 or TRBD2 (5 bases each). Trimming removed 0 bases at V and 8 bases at J, with 14 bases between. Germline-derived CDR1 and CDR2 are LNHNV and YYDKDF (reference sequence). This CDR3 has 15 residues. The CDR3 sequence is CATSRDLGTSDEQFF. Written as DNA, the CDR3 is TGTGCCACCAGCAGAGATCTCGGGACCTCGGATGAGCAGTTCTTC.

This clonotype is labeled as medium-sized. The rearrangement links TRBV4-2 to TRBJ2-6; D gene uncertain. V was pared by 0 bases and J by 0 bases, with 6 bases between. The CDR3 length is 16 residues. Germline V gene sequence: CDR1 LGHNA, CDR2 YNFKEQ. The CDR3 DNA follows: TGTGCCAGCAGCCAAGATGGAAACTCTGGGGCCAACGTCCTGACTTTC. Translation gives CASSQDGNSGANVLTF.

This chain joins TRBV4-3 and TRBJ1-2; D is perhaps TRBD1 (5 bases). The CDR3 loop spans 15 amino acids. Germline lookup yields CDR1 LGHNA and CDR2 YSLEER. The germline V and J ends were trimmed by 3 bases and 5 bases, with 16 bases remaining between them. The CDR3 coding sequence is TGCGCCAGCAGCCAGTCCATGCTGGGGGGGTATGGCTACACCTTC. Its translation is CASSQSMLGGYGYTF.

This clonotype was counted a few times. The chain couples TRBV4-3 to TRBJ2-3, with TRBD2 as a possible D gene (5 bases). Germline loops: CDR1 LGHNA, CDR2 YSLEER. With 2 bases removed from V and 3 bases from J, the gap between germline ends came to 12 bases. There are 15 residues in the CDR3. Here the CDR3 DNA reads TGCGCCAGCAGCCAAAGACCCGGGGAGACAGATACGCAGTATTTT. This sequence encodes CASSQRPGETDTQYF.

By sample share, this clonotype is medium-sized. This sequence joins TRBV19 and TRBJ2-1; 8 bases line up with TRBD1. The CDR3 loop spans 15 amino acids. Germline loops: CDR1 LNHDA, CDR2 SQIVND (reference sequence). The V gene end was trimmed by 5 bases and the J gene end by 2 bases; junction bases not matched to a gene: 5. CDR3 sequence (DNA): TGTGCCAGTAGTCTACAGGGGGACCCCTACAATGAGCAGTTCTTC. The encoded protein is CASSLQGDPYNEQFF.

This clonotype appeared a single time. V usage is TRBV12-3 or TRBV12-4 and J usage is TRBJ1-1; D gene uncertain. Deletions cut 3 bases from V and 5 bases from J, with 10 bases between. The CDR3 contains 13 residues. The CDR3 region has the DNA TGTGCCAGCAGTTTGCCCCCGGTTACTGAAGCTTTCTTT. It translates to CASSLPPVTEAFF.

This clonotype was observed a few times. This sequence joins TRBV20-1 and TRBJ2-2; TRBD2 matches 9 bases. The CDR3 is 16 amino acids. Trimming took 0 bases from V and 6 from J; bases not matched to a gene: 8. Germline loops: CDR1 DFQATT, CDR2 SNEGSKA (reference sequence). The CDR3 DNA is TGCAGTGCTAGAGATACGGCTAGCGGGGAGGCCGGGGAGCTGTTTTTT. Translated: CSARDTASGEAGELFF.

The rearrangement uses TRBV6-4 and TRBJ2-1, with 12 bases identical to TRBD2. This CDR3 spans 15 amino acids. CDR1 MRHNA and CDR2 SNTAGT come from the germline V gene. Trimming removed 4 bases from V and 8 bases from J; junction bases left unmatched: 6. In nucleotides, the CDR3 is TGTGCCAGCAGTGTCGCTAGCGGGAGGGTCGATGAGCAGTTCTTC. This gives the protein CASSVASGRVDEQFF.

The chain links TRBV6-1 to TRBJ2-3, with D possibly matching TRBD2 (7 bases). V was pared by 3 bases and J by 4 bases, with 11 bases between. The CDR3 has 14 amino acids. In germline, CDR1 is MNHNS, CDR2 SASEGT. The CDR3 DNA sequence: TGTGCCAGCAGTGAGGGGGGGGGCGCAGATACGCAGTATTTT. Translated: CASSEGGGADTQYF.